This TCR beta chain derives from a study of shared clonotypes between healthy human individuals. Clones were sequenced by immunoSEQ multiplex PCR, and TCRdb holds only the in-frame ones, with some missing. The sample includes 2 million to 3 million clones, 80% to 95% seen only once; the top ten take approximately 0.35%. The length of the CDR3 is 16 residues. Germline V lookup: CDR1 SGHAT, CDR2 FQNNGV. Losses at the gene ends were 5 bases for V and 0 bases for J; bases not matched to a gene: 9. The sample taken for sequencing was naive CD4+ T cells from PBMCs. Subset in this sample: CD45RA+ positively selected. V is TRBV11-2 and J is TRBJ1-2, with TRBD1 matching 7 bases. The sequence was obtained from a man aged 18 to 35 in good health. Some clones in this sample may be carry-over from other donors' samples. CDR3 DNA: TGTGCCAGCAGCCGTGACAGGGACATAGCTAACTATGGCTACACCTTC. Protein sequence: CASSRDRDIANYGYTF.